The 10 T cell receptor beta chains presented below share a single source sample, sequenced in a study of blood T cells in healthy people across ages. The authors ran a second PCR of roughly 6 to 11 cycles using a sample-barcoded 5' primer and a J-beta primer mix. TCRdb recomputed calls from the 5' RACE reads with MiXCR, one row per CDR3 protein. The repertoire includes about 400,000 distinct CDR3 sequences, roughly half of them detected once, and around 53% sits in the top ten. Sequences were obtained from blood. Receptors were obtained from a man aged 55 to 70 in good health.

This clonotype was recorded only once. The CDR3 bases are TGTGCCAGCAGCCCCAAAAGGACAGGGGGCGTTGAGCAGTTCTTC. Amino acid sequence: CASSPKRTGGVEQFF. The rearrangement uses TRBV3-1 and TRBJ2-1; 11 bases map to TRBD1. Germline CDR1 and CDR2: LGHDT and YNNKEL (reference sequence). J was trimmed by 9 bases and V by 4 bases; bases with no gene match: 8. This CDR3 has 15 amino acids.

This clonotype came up many times. The chain links TRBV7-9 to TRBJ1-1; no definite D call. V lost 2 bases, J lost 2 bases, and 9 bases lay in between. Germline V lookup: CDR1 SEHNR, CDR2 FQNEAQ (reference sequence). The CDR3 has 14 residues. The CDR3: CASSLKARNTEAFF. CDR3 in DNA: TGTGCCAGCAGCTTAAAGGCCCGTAACACTGAAGCTTTCTTT.

V gene TRBV7-2 combines with J gene TRBJ2-5; D possibly corresponds to TRBD2 (6 bases). The V gene lost 4 bases and the J gene lost 3 bases, with 18 bases spanning the gap. Per the germline V gene, CDR1 is SGHTA and CDR2 is FQGNSA. This CDR3 is built from 16 residues. CDR3 amino acids: CASSSAWDSKKETQYF. DNA for the CDR3: TGTGCCAGCAGCTCCGCTTGGGACTCGAAAAAAGAGACCCAGTACTTC. Based on the CDR3 plus reference TRBV7-2 and TRBJ2-5, the full variable domain is GAGVSQSPSNKVTEKGKDVELRCDPISGHTALYWYRQSLGQGLEFLIYFQGNSAPDKSGLPSDRFSAERTGGSVSTLTIQRTQQEDSAVYLCASSSAWDSKKETQYFGPGTRLLVL.

This clonotype was observed many times. J is TRBJ2-1 and V is TRBV27, with 10 bases identical to TRBD2. Trimming at V came to 0 bases and at J to 7 bases, leaving 9 bases not matched to a gene. This CDR3 region has 17 residues. Germline V gene data show CDR1 as MNHEY and CDR2 as SMNVEV (reference sequence). The DNA of the CDR3 is TGTGCCAGCAGTTTATCGGGGCGGGCTAGCGGGAGAAATGAGCAGTTCTTC. This sequence encodes CASSLSGRASGRNEQFF.

The gene calls are TRBV28 and TRBJ2-3, with 10 bases that match TRBD2. V was pared by 8 bases and J by 4 bases, with 9 bases of the junction left unmatched. The CDR3 extends over 15 amino acids. Germline loops: CDR1 MDHEN, CDR2 SYDVKM. CDR3 DNA: TGTGCCAGCCCTCCCGGACTAGCGGTATCAGATACGCAGTATTTT. Its translation: CASPPGLAVSDTQYF.

This clonotype was seen a few times. The rearrangement joins TRBV20-1 to TRBJ2-3, with 8 bases aligning to TRBD2. Germline CDR1 is DFQATT and CDR2 is SNEGSKA (reference sequence). Trimming cost V 8 bases and J 2 bases; bases outside gene matches: 15. The CDR3 has 16 residues. The CDR3 reads CSIVRAGVQDTDTQYF. CDR3 DNA sequence: TGCAGTATAGTAAGAGCGGGAGTGCAAGACACAGATACGCAGTATTTT.

This rearrangement joins TRBV4-2 to TRBJ2-1; tentatively, D is TRBD2 (5 bases). Germline CDR1 reads LGHNA; CDR2 reads YNFKEQ. CDR3 length: 14 residues. Trimming pared 0 bases from V and 6 bases from J, leaving 9 bases between. This CDR3 is CASSQEASTNEQFF. In nucleotides, the CDR3 is TGTGCCAGCAGCCAAGAAGCTAGCACCAATGAGCAGTTCTTC.

This sequence joins TRBV20-1 and TRBJ2-3, with D tentatively TRBD2 (7 bases). The CDR3 spans 14 residues. V was pared by 0 bases and J by 4 bases, with 11 bases between. The germline gives CDR1 DFQATT, CDR2 SNEGSKA (reference sequence). CDR3 region: CSARDGGAADTQYF. CDR3 nucleotides: TGCAGTGCTAGAGATGGGGGGGCCGCAGATACGCAGTATTTT.

This clonotype has more than one count but fewer than ten. This chain joins TRBV7-2 and TRBJ2-3; 7 bases line up with TRBD1. CDR3 length: 15 residues. V shed 1 base and J 4 bases; nucleotides not matched to a gene: 5. Germline V gives CDR1 SGHTA, CDR2 FQGNSA. CDR3 in amino acids: CASSLGMTGPDTQYF. CDR3 DNA: TGTGCCAGCAGCTTAGGGATGACAGGGCCAGATACGCAGTATTTT.

This clonotype was detected a few times. The chain has TRBV7-2 and TRBJ2-7; 7 bases are shared with TRBD1. The CDR3 consists of 14 residues. The junction had 9 bases not matched to a gene; V was cut back by 5 bases and J by 5 bases. Germline CDR1 SGHTA, CDR2 FQGNSA. CDR3 sequence: CASSQGGSNHEQYF. CDR3 in DNA: TGTGCCAGCAGCCAAGGGGGCAGTAACCACGAGCAGTACTTC.